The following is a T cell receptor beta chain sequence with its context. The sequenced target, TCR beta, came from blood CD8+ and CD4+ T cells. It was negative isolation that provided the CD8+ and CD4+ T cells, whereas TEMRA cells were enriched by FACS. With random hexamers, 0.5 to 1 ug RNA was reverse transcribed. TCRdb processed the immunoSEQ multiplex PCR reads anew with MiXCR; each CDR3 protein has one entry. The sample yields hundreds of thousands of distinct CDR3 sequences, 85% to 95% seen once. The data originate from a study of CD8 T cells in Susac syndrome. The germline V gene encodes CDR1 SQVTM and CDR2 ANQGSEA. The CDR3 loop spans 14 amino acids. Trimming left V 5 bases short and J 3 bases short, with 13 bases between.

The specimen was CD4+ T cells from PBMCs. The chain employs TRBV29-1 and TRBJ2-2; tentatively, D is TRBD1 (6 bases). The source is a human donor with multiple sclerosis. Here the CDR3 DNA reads TGCAGCGTTCGTTTACAGGGTGACACCGGGGAGCTGTTTTTT. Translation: CSVRLQGDTGELFF.